The 25 T cell receptor beta chains given below trace back to one sample, sequenced in a study of blood T cells in healthy people across ages. The use of a sample-barcoded 5' primer and a J-beta primer mix characterized a second PCR of roughly 6 to 11 cycles. TCRdb passed the 5' RACE reads through MiXCR, listing each CDR3 protein once. The sample consists of some 850,000 distinct CDR3 sequences, about a quarter of them appearing once. Another study also made use of these data, one on T cells of mothers and their children.

Sequenced: blood. Every receptor here comes from a boy younger than 18 in good health.

This clonotype was detected a few times. The V call is TRBV29-1, the J call TRBJ2-7, with D unresolved. The length of the CDR3 is 13 residues. CDR1 SQVTM and CDR2 ANQGSEA come from the germline V gene. The V end was cut by 2 bases, the J end by 2 bases, with 10 bases between. CDR3 DNA sequence: TGCAGCGTTGAAAATTTGAATACCTACGAGCAGTACTTC. Amino acids: CSVENLNTYEQYF.

The chain joins TRBV7-9 to TRBJ1-4; TRBD1 is a possible D gene (6 bases). Trimming stripped 5 bases from V and 8 bases from J, with 21 bases between. The CDR3 is 16 residues long. The V gene's germline CDR1 is SEHNR and CDR2 FQNEAQ (reference sequence). The CDR3 DNA is TGTGCCAGCAGCGCTTCCTTGCTGGACAGAGGAGAAAAACTGTTTTTT. This translates into CASSASLLDRGEKLFF.

DNA for the CDR3: TGCGCCAGCAGCTCCGGGACCCACTATGGCTACACCTTC. Its protein product is CASSSGTHYGYTF. The chain combines TRBV5-1 with TRBJ1-2; D possibly corresponds to TRBD1 (5 bases). Germline values: CDR1 SGHRS, CDR2 YFSETQ. V lost 3 bases, J lost 3 bases, and 9 bases lay in between. The CDR3 has 13 residues.

This clonotype was counted a few times. V gene TRBV21-1 combines with J gene TRBJ2-2; the table gives TRBD1 as D, unverified against the DNA. TRBV21-1 is a listed pseudogene. CDR3 length: 14 amino acids. CDR3: CASSFKAGAGELFF. CDR3 sequence (DNA): TGTGCCAGCAGCTTTAAGGCGGGGGCCGGGGAGCTGTTTTTT.

This sequence joins TRBV29-1 and TRBJ2-5; D remains ambiguous. The J call may not be correct, given that the DNA end is closer to TRBJ2-7. The CDR3 contains 12 residues. The V gene's germline CDR1 is SQVTM and CDR2 ANQGSEA. The DNA of the CDR3 is TGCAGCTACTTACGTACCCCCTACGAGCAGTACTTC. It is translated as CSYLRTPYEQYF.

The chain carries TRBV5-1 and TRBJ2-1, with D perhaps TRBD1 (5 bases). CDR1 and CDR2 from the germline V gene are SGHRS and YFSETQ. The CDR3 spans 14 residues. V was trimmed by 0 bases and J by 8 bases, leaving 12 bases between them. CDR3 coding DNA: TGCGCCAGCAGCTTGGTAGGTCAGGGCGATGAGCAGTTCTTC. Its translation: CASSLVGQGDEQFF.

A remark on this clonotype: An end of the junction differs from the germline gene, which may be a read error. V is TRBV7-7 and J is TRBJ2-5; TRBD2 aligns across 10 bases. The CDR3 covers 14 residues. The germline V gene has CDR1 SSHAT and CDR2 FNYEAQ (reference sequence). The CDR3 sequence is CASSFTSGVETQYF. CDR3 nucleotides: TGTGCTAGCAGCTTCACTAGCGGGGTTGAGACCCAGTACTTC.

This clonotype was detected a few times. This chain links TRBV4-1 with TRBJ2-6; possibly TRBD2 for D (6 bases). The germline V gene has CDR1 MGHRA and CDR2 YSYEKL. Trimming removed 1 base from V and 0 bases from J, with 19 bases in between. The length of the CDR3 is 20 residues. CDR3: CASSQVGTQTPSSGANVLTF. In DNA form, the CDR3 reads TGCGCCAGCAGCCAAGTTGGGACTCAAACTCCCAGCTCTGGGGCCAACGTCCTGACTTTC.

This clonotype was counted only a few times. This chain links TRBV3-1 with TRBJ2-5, with D maybe TRBD2 (5 bases). The CDR3 extends over 15 amino acids. Germline-derived CDR1 and CDR2 are LGHDT and YNNKEL (reference sequence). V was trimmed by 3 bases and J by 7 bases, leaving 18 bases between them. For the CDR3, the DNA is TGTGCCAGCAGCCATGGCCCCGGACTGGCGGGGACCCAGTACTTC. This gives the protein CASSHGPGLAGTQYF.

The chain uses TRBV14 and TRBJ1-4, with D perhaps matching TRBD1 (6 bases). Per germline, CDR1 SGHDN and CDR2 FVKESK. The germline V and J ends were trimmed by 4 bases and 4 bases, with 16 bases remaining between them. CDR3 length: 16 residues. The CDR3 loop is CASSPRWGHINEKLFF. In DNA form, the CDR3 reads TGTGCCAGCAGCCCCCGGTGGGGGCACATTAATGAAAAACTGTTTTTT. The variable domain in full, completed from reference TRBV14 and TRBJ1-4, reads EAGVTQFPSHSVIEKGQTVTLRCDPISGHDNLYWYRRVMGKEIKFLLHFVKESKQDESGMPNNRFLAERTGGTYSTLKVQPAELEDSGVYFCASSPRWGHINEKLFFGSGTQLSVL.

The CDR3 loop reads CASSGSPGLAGTHNEQFF. CDR3 nucleotides: TGTGCCAGCAGCGGATCACCGGGACTAGCGGGGACCCACAATGAGCAGTTCTTC. The gene calls are TRBV7-9 and TRBJ2-1; 13 bases match TRBD2. With V trimmed by 5 bases and J by 5 bases, 12 bases remained unmatched. The CDR3 has 18 amino acids. Germline CDR1 and CDR2: SEHNR and FQNEAQ (reference sequence).

The chain couples TRBV5-5 to TRBJ1-1, with a tentative D call TRBD1 (6 bases). The CDR3 consists of 14 residues. Trimming removed 7 bases from V and 1 base from J, with 14 bases in between. Germline CDR1 and CDR2: SGHKS and YYEKEE (reference sequence). The CDR3 is CASRHRVANTEAFF. Written as DNA, the CDR3 is TGTGCCAGCCGTCACAGGGTTGCGAACACTGAAGCTTTCTTT.

The V gene is TRBV9, the J gene TRBJ2-3; D call uncertain. The V gene lost 4 bases and the J gene lost 5 bases, with 11 bases spanning the gap. The germline CDR1 and CDR2 sequences are SGDLS and YYNGEE. This CDR3 is 13 amino acids long. DNA of the CDR3: TGTGCCAGCAGCCTAGAGCCCAGAGATACGCAGTATTTT. Translating it yields CASSLEPRDTQYF.

The chain recombines TRBV10-3 with TRBJ1-2; D gene ambiguous. Germline V gene data show CDR1 as ENHRY and CDR2 as SYGVKD. V dropped 6 bases and J dropped 0 bases, with 14 bases sitting between them. The CDR3 has 15 residues. In DNA, the CDR3 is TGTGCCATCAGGGGTCGGGAGTCCCCTAACTATGGCTACACCTTC. This codes for CAIRGRESPNYGYTF.

This clonotype was picked up a small number of times. The chain combines TRBV9 with TRBJ2-5; possibly TRBD1 for D (7 bases). In germline, CDR1 is SGDLS, CDR2 YYNGEE. The CDR3 is made up of 16 amino acids. V gave up 0 bases and J gave up 5 bases, with 17 bases separating them. The CDR3 is CASSVAGSAGGETQYF. CDR3 DNA: TGTGCCAGCAGCGTAGCCGGGTCTGCAGGGGGGGAGACCCAGTACTTC.

Only a few counts were recorded for this clonotype. CDR3 bases: TGTGCCATCAGTGCACAGGGGCGAACCGGGGAGCTGTTTTTT. Protein product: CAISAQGRTGELFF. The chain combines TRBV10-3 with TRBJ2-2; 7 bases line up with TRBD1. This CDR3 has 14 amino acids. Per the germline V gene, CDR1 is ENHRY and CDR2 is SYGVKD. Trimming at V came to 4 bases and at J to 5 bases, leaving 4 bases not matched to a gene.

This sequence joins TRBV5-1 and TRBJ2-4; 10 positions match TRBD2. This CDR3 comprises 16 residues. Germline V lookup: CDR1 SGHRS, CDR2 YFSETQ. J lost 7 bases, V lost 4 bases, and 11 bases had no gene match. DNA of the CDR3: TGCGCCAGCAGCCGGACTAGCGGAGGAACTGGGAACATTCAGTACTTC. This sequence encodes CASSRTSGGTGNIQYF.

V and J are TRBV27 and TRBJ2-2; D possibly corresponds to TRBD1 (7 bases). CDR1 and CDR2 from the germline V gene are MNHEY and SMNVEV (reference sequence). This CDR3 contains 15 residues. V gave up 11 bases and J gave up 0 bases, with 16 bases separating them. The CDR3, as DNA: TGTGCCGTTGCTCGGAGGGGGCCGAACACCGGGGAGCTGTTTTTT. It is translated as CAVARRGPNTGELFF.

This clonotype was observed a few times. The CDR3 is CASSLSLFSYEQYF. The CDR3 region has the DNA TGCGCCAGCAGCTTGTCCCTATTTTCCTACGAGCAGTACTTC. This chain joins TRBV5-1 and TRBJ2-7; D is ambiguous. The CDR3 is 14 residues long. Trimming removed 1 base from V and 1 base from J, with 9 bases in between. Looked up from germline, CDR1 is SGHRS and CDR2 is YFSETQ. The variable domain in full, completed from reference TRBV5-1 and TRBJ2-7, reads KAGVTQTPRYLIKTRGQQVTLSCSPISGHRSVSWYQQTPGQGLQFLFEYFSETQRNKGNFPGRFSGRQFSNSRSEMNVSTLELGDSALYLCASSLSLFSYEQYFGPGTRLTVT.

The gene calls are TRBV4-1 and TRBJ1-2, with D hard to call. The CDR3 runs to 13 residues. Deletions cut 1 base from V and 8 bases from J, with 11 bases between. Germline values: CDR1 MGHRA, CDR2 YSYEKL. CDR3 nucleotide sequence: TGCGCCAGCAGCCAAGTTGGGGAATGGGGCTACACCTTC. This translates into CASSQVGEWGYTF.

The J gene is TRBJ2-5, the V gene TRBV7-3; D gene uncertain. Germline lookup yields CDR1 SGHTA and CDR2 FQGTGA. Trimming stripped 0 bases from V and 7 bases from J, with 9 bases between. This CDR3 contains 13 residues. The CDR3 coding sequence is TGTGCCAGCAGCTTAACGTCGGCAGGGACCCAGTACTTC. It specifies CASSLTSAGTQYF.

This clonotype showed up just a few times. The chain carries TRBV5-1 and TRBJ2-7; a weak D match, TRBD1 (6 bases). The J call may not be correct, given that the DNA end is closer to TRBJ2-1. Per the germline V gene, CDR1 is SGHRS and CDR2 is YFSETQ. The CDR3 is 15 residues long. The CDR3 DNA sequence: TGCGCCAGCAGCCACGCCGGGACAAACATAAATGAGCAGTTCTTC. Residues: CASSHAGTNINEQFF.

This clonotype was seen a single time. The chain joins TRBV10-3 to TRBJ2-5; no clear D gene. The closer fit of TRBJ2-7 to the DNA end suggests the J call may be wrong. The germline gives CDR1 ENHRY, CDR2 SYGVKD. The CDR3 contains 14 residues. CDR3: CAISEQTKSYEQYF. The DNA for the CDR3 is TGTGCCATCAGTGAACAGACGAAAAGTTACGAGCAGTACTTC.

A few counts support this clonotype. The CDR3 region is CASRYQPGQTNTEAFF. CDR3 bases: TGCGCCAGCAGATACCAACCGGGACAGACGAACACTGAAGCTTTCTTT. The V gene is TRBV5-1, the J gene TRBJ1-1; TRBD1 agrees at 7 bases. The CDR3 loop spans 16 amino acids. Germline CDR1 reads SGHRS; CDR2 reads YFSETQ. J was trimmed by 1 base and V by 5 bases; bases with no gene match: 11.

The chain employs TRBV7-3 and TRBJ1-6; 7 bases are shared with TRBD1. V shed 6 bases and J 5 bases; nucleotides not matched to a gene: 13. Germline assignment: CDR1 SGHTA and CDR2 FQGTGA. The CDR3 spans 17 residues. Here the CDR3 reads CASSRNPPGTDNSPLHF. CDR3 nucleotide sequence: TGTGCCAGCAGTCGAAATCCCCCCGGGACAGATAATTCACCCCTCCACTTT.